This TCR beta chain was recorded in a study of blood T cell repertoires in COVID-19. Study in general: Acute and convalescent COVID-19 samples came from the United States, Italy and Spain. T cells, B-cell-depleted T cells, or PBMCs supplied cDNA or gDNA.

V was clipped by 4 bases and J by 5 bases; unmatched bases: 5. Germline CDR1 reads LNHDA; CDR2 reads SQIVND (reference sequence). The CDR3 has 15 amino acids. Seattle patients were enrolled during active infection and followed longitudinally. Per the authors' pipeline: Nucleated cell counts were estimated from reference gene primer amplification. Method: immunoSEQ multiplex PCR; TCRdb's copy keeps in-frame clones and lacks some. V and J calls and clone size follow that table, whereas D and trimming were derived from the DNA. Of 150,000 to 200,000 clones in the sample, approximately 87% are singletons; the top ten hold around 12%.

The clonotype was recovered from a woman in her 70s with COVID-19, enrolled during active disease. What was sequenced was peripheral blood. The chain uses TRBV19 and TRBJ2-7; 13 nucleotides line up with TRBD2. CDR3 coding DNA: TGTGCCAGTAGTAGCGGGACTAGCGGGATCAACGAGCAGTACTTC. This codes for CASSSGTSGINEQYF. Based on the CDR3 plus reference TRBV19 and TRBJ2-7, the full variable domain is DGGITQSPKYLFRKEGQNVTLSCEQNLNHDAMYWYRQDPGQGLRLIYYSQIVNDFQKGDIAEGYSVSREKKESFPLTVTSAQKNPTAFYLCASSSGTSGINEQYFGPGTRLTVT.